One and the same sample provided the 32 T cell receptor beta chains below, sequenced in a study of T cell changes during pregnancy in multiple sclerosis. The data were produced by immunoSEQ multiplex PCR, yet TCRdb's version contains in-frame clones alone and is incomplete. The top ten hold 8% of the sample, which has roughly 30,000 clones, 85% to 90% seen once. The source was CD8+ T cells from peripheral blood mononuclear cells, collected before pregnancy. These receptors all come from a female donor with multiple sclerosis, enrolled in a pregnancy study.

This sequence joins TRBV6-5 and TRBJ1-5; 8 positions agree with TRBD1. In germline, CDR1 is MNHEY, CDR2 SVGAGI. CDR3 length: 15 residues. V lost 6 bases and J lost 0; bases outside the gene matches: 4. The CDR3 spells CASRKTGDSNQPQHF. The CDR3 nucleotides read TGTGCCAGCAGAAAGACAGGGGATAGCAATCAGCCCCAGCATTTT.

The chain recombines TRBV21-1 with TRBJ2-2; TRBD1 was called by the table and not checked on the DNA. TRBV21-1 is marked as a pseudogene. This CDR3 has 18 amino acids. Here the CDR3 reads CASSRREGDYPRSGELFF. CDR3 coding DNA: TGTGCCAGCAGCAGACGAGAAGGGGATTACCCCAGAAGCGGGGAGCTGTTTTTT.

The V call is TRBV6-5, the J call TRBJ2-1, with D hard to call. Trimming removed 6 bases from V and 9 bases from J, with 9 bases in between. Germline CDR1 and CDR2: MNHEY and SVGAGI. The CDR3 contains 11 residues. The CDR3 sequence: CASRTWIEQFF. The CDR3 DNA reads as TGTGCCAGCAGGACATGGATTGAGCAGTTCTTC.

This clone was counted a few times. The CDR3 region is CASSLYGGDNEQFF. The CDR3 DNA follows: TGTGCCAGCAGCTTATACGGGGGAGACAATGAGCAGTTCTTC. This rearrangement joins TRBV11-3 to TRBJ2-1, with D perhaps TRBD2 (6 bases). CDR3 length equals 14 residues. CDR1 is SGHNT and CDR2 is YENEEA in the germline V gene. V lost 2 bases and J lost 5, with 10 bases in between.

This clone occurred once. The chain carries TRBV19 and TRBJ1-1; 7 bases are a match to TRBD1. There are 14 residues in the CDR3. The J segment lost 2 bases and the V segment lost 5 bases, leaving 5 bases of the junction unmatched. Germline V gene data show CDR1 as LNHDA and CDR2 as SQIVND (reference sequence). The CDR3 DNA sequence: TGTGCCAGTAGTGTCCGGGACAGTAACACTGAAGCTTTCTTT. Translated, it gives CASSVRDSNTEAFF.

The rearrangement joins TRBV4-2 to TRBJ2-7, with 11 positions matching TRBD2. V shed 1 base, J shed 4 bases, and the junction held 3 bases outside the gene matches. The CDR3 spans 15 residues. Germline V lookup: CDR1 LGHNA, CDR2 YNFKEQ. CDR3 region: CASSQGLAGGYEQYF. CDR3 sequence (DNA): TGTGCCAGCAGCCAAGGGCTAGCGGGGGGTTACGAGCAGTACTTC.

The CDR3 loop reads CASGNSRYTDTQYF. The CDR3 DNA sequence: TGTGCCAGTGGCAACAGCCGCTACACAGATACGCAGTATTTT. The V and J genes are TRBV19 and TRBJ2-3; no clear D gene. The V end lost 8 bases, the J end lost 2 bases, and 14 bases lay between the germline ends. This CDR3 spans 14 amino acids. Germline V gives CDR1 LNHDA, CDR2 SQIVND (reference sequence).

This clone was detected once. V is TRBV9 and J is TRBJ1-5, with 7 bases that match TRBD1. The CDR3 totals 14 residues. V dropped 5 bases and J dropped 0; count of bases not matched to a gene: 2. The germline CDR1 and CDR2 sequences are SGDLS and YYNGEE. CDR3 loop: CASSTGDSNQPQHF. In DNA, the CDR3 is TGTGCCAGCAGTACAGGGGATAGCAATCAGCCCCAGCATTTT.

The V and J genes are TRBV18 and TRBJ1-1; the D gene is possibly TRBD1 (5 bases). CDR3 size: 15 residues. V was pared by 1 base and J by 0 bases, with 9 bases between. Per the germline V gene, CDR1 is KGHSH and CDR2 is LQKENI. The CDR3 spells CASSPQGNLNTEAFF. CDR3 DNA: TGTGCCAGCTCACCACAGGGGAACCTGAACACTGAAGCTTTCTTT.

V and J are TRBV5-4 and TRBJ1-1, with a weak D call TRBD1 (6 bases). Germline CDR1 is SGHNT and CDR2 is YYREEE (reference sequence). This CDR3 has 15 residues. With 4 bases removed from V and 2 bases from J, the gap between germline ends came to 15 bases. CDR3 coding DNA: TGTGCCAGCAGCCGGACCGGGACATCAAACACTGAAGCTTTCTTT. Protein: CASSRTGTSNTEAFF.

The chain combines TRBV30 with TRBJ2-2, with TRBD1 matching over 10 bases. The ends lost 4 bases at V and 4 bases at J; junction bases unmatched: 6. Germline V gives CDR1 GTSNPN, CDR2 SVGIG (reference sequence). CDR3 length equals 15 residues. In DNA form, the CDR3 reads TGTGCCTGGACTCCCGACAGGGGGCCCACCGGGGAGCTGTTTTTT. Amino acids: CAWTPDRGPTGELFF.

The chain combines TRBV5-6 with TRBJ2-2; weak D call: TRBD1 (7 bases). CDR1 and CDR2 from the germline V gene are SGHDT and YYEEEE. The CDR3 contains 14 residues. V was shortened by 7 bases and J by 0 bases, with 10 bases between the two germline ends. This CDR3 is CASRGTANTGELFF. CDR3 nucleotide sequence: TGTGCCAGCCGGGGGACAGCGAACACCGGGGAGCTGTTTTTT.

The CDR3 loop reads CASSVGEDRGTGELFF. The CDR3 DNA sequence: TGTGCCAGCAGCGTAGGCGAGGACAGGGGCACCGGGGAGCTGTTTTTT. V is TRBV9 and J is TRBJ2-2; 9 nucleotides match TRBD1. Losses at the gene ends were 0 bases for V and 4 bases for J; bases not matched to a gene: 4. CDR1 is SGDLS and CDR2 is YYNGEE in the germline V gene. The CDR3 sequence is 16 residues long.

This sequence joins TRBV7-2 and TRBJ1-2; D is unresolved. The CDR3 has 15 amino acids. The germline V gene has CDR1 SGHTA and CDR2 FQGNSA. Trimming removed 5 bases at V and 6 bases at J, with 19 bases between. CDR3 protein: CASSPFWAPLNGYTF. The CDR3 bases are TGTGCCAGCAGCCCATTCTGGGCCCCTCTTAATGGCTACACCTTC.

This clone was picked up one time. This chain connects TRBV2 to TRBJ2-7; TRBD1 might be the D (5 bases). Looked up from germline, CDR1 is SNHLY and CDR2 is FYNNEI. The CDR3 consists of 15 residues. V lost 0 bases and J lost 5, with 14 bases in between. As DNA, the CDR3 is TGTGCCAGCAGTGAAGCGATAGGGGCTGCCCACGAGCAGTACTTC. This codes for CASSEAIGAAHEQYF.

This clone was seen only once. The rearrangement uses TRBV29-1 and TRBJ1-2; D is possibly TRBD1 (5 bases). This CDR3 region has 13 residues. With 3 bases removed from V and 4 bases from J, the gap between germline ends came to 12 bases. The V gene's germline CDR1 is SQVTM and CDR2 ANQGSEA. The CDR3, as DNA: TGCAGCGTTGAGCCCCCGACAGCCTATGGCTACACCTTC. Translated: CSVEPPTAYGYTF.

The chain has TRBV27 and TRBJ1-5; D remains ambiguous. V lost 6 bases and J 0 bases, leaving 12 bases between the germline ends. The CDR3 loop spans 15 amino acids. Germline V CDR1 and CDR2: MNHEY, SMNVEV (reference sequence). The CDR3 spells CASSPAHYSNQPQHF. Here the CDR3 DNA reads TGTGCCAGCAGCCCCGCGCATTATAGCAATCAGCCCCAGCATTTT.

This sequence joins TRBV9 and TRBJ1-6, with TRBD1 identical over 12 bases. Germline CDR1 is SGDLS and CDR2 is YYNGEE. The CDR3 runs 16 residues. V was clipped by 2 bases and J by 5 bases; unmatched bases: 2. CDR3: CASSVGQGADNSPLHF. CDR3 coding DNA: TGTGCCAGCAGCGTGGGACAGGGGGCTGATAATTCACCCCTCCACTTT.

Turning to this clone: One junction end does not reproduce the germline sequence, and a read error may be involved. This chain connects TRBV13 to TRBJ2-3; no firm D call. CDR1 and CDR2 from the germline V gene are PRHDT and FYEKMQ (reference sequence). The CDR3 loop spans 13 amino acids. The CDR3 loop is CASSLGTGDTQYF. The CDR3 coding sequence is TGTGCCAGCAGCCTAGGAACGGGAGATACGCAGTATTTT. Combining the CDR3 with reference TRBV13 and TRBJ2-3 gives the whole variable domain AAGVIQSPRHLIKEKRETATLKCYPIPRHDTVYWYQQGPGQDPQFLISFYEKMQSDKGSIPDRFSAQQFSDYHSELNMSSLELGDSALYFCASSLGTGDTQYFGPGTRLTVL.

The chain recombines TRBV2 with TRBJ1-2; perhaps TRBD1 as D (5 bases). The CDR3 loop spans 12 amino acids. Deletions cut 8 bases from V and 3 bases from J, with 10 bases between. Germline assignment: CDR1 SNHLY and CDR2 FYNNEI. The CDR3: CASGRRDYGYTF. CDR3 DNA: TGTGCCAGCGGGCGCAGGGACTATGGCTACACCTTC.

In DNA, the CDR3 is TGTGCCAGCAGTTTCCTATCCGGTGCCTACGAGCAGTACTTC. Protein: CASSFLSGAYEQYF. The rearrangement links TRBV27 to TRBJ2-7; no clear D gene. The germline V and J ends were trimmed by 3 bases and 2 bases, with 11 bases remaining between them. CDR3 size: 14 residues. Germline V CDR1 and CDR2: MNHEY, SMNVEV (reference sequence).

The CDR3 sequence: CASSEWATGSYEQYF. The CDR3 DNA sequence: TGTGCCAGCAGTGAATGGGCGACAGGGTCCTACGAGCAGTACTTC. The J gene is TRBJ2-7, the V gene TRBV25-1, with 7 bases aligning to TRBD1. V was clipped by 1 base and J by 1 base; unmatched bases: 4. This CDR3 is 15 amino acids long. Per germline, CDR1 MGHDK and CDR2 SYGVNS.

The V call is TRBV7-9, the J call TRBJ2-3; 9 positions match TRBD1. CDR1 and CDR2 (germline): SEHNR, FQNEAQ (reference sequence). The CDR3 contains 16 residues. V was pared by 5 bases and J by 6 bases, with 12 bases of the junction left unmatched. CDR3 sequence: CASSPAPGQGFDTQYF. CDR3 nucleotide sequence: TGTGCCAGCAGCCCGGCACCGGGACAGGGATTCGATACGCAGTATTTT.

This sequence joins TRBV6-1 and TRBJ1-6; no firm D call. There are 16 residues in the CDR3. The ends were cut back, 2 bases at V and 6 bases at J, with 14 bases in the middle. CDR1 MNHNS and CDR2 SASEGT come from the germline V gene. In DNA, the CDR3 is TGTGCCAGCAGTGAATATGAGGGCGAAGGTAATTCACCCCTCCACTTT. As protein: CASSEYEGEGNSPLHF.

The table lists this clone with a count of one. This chain links TRBV27 with TRBJ1-1, with D tentatively TRBD1 (6 bases). V lost 5 bases to trimming and J lost 4 bases, with 14 bases between them. The germline CDR1 and CDR2 sequences are MNHEY and SMNVEV (reference sequence). The CDR3 runs 14 residues. CDR3 coding DNA: TGTGCCAGCAGTGGGTGGGAAGGGGGCACTGAAGCTTTCTTT. Its protein product is CASSGWEGGTEAFF.

In this sample, this clone turned up once. V gene TRBV6-1 combines with J gene TRBJ1-2, with D possibly matching TRBD1 (6 bases). Germline values: CDR1 MNHNS, CDR2 SASEGT. The V gene lost 6 bases and the J gene lost 7 bases, with 18 bases spanning the gap. The CDR3 has 14 residues. The CDR3, as DNA: TGTGCCAGCAGGACGGACCTGGACAGCGGTGGCTACACCTTC. Translated: CASRTDLDSGGYTF.

CDR3 sequence: CASSLYSGYNEQFF. The CDR3 region has the DNA TGCGCCAGCAGCCTATATTCGGGCTACAATGAGCAGTTCTTC. The J gene is TRBJ2-1, the V gene TRBV4-3, with D uncertain. The CDR3 length is 14 residues. In germline, CDR1 is LGHNA, CDR2 YSLEER. Trimming removed 4 bases from V and 3 bases from J, with 10 bases in between.

This sequence joins TRBV25-1 and TRBJ2-2, with no clear D. Trimming cost V 6 bases and J 1 base, with 9 bases left between them. The V gene's germline CDR1 is MGHDK and CDR2 SYGVNS. CDR3 length: 14 amino acids. The CDR3: CASSPLQNTGELFF. The CDR3 DNA follows: TGTGCCAGCAGCCCATTACAGAACACCGGGGAGCTGTTTTTT.

The chain uses TRBV7-8 and TRBJ2-2, with 13 positions matching TRBD2. CDR1 SGHVS and CDR2 FQNEAQ come from the germline V gene. CDR3 length: 16 amino acids. V shed 5 bases and J 7 bases; nucleotides not matched to a gene: 7. The CDR3 DNA reads as TGTGCCAGCAGCCCTAGACTAGCGGGGGGCATCGGGGAGCTGTTTTTT. Encoded protein: CASSPRLAGGIGELFF.

The chain uses TRBV30 and TRBJ1-1; the match to TRBD1 covers 7 bases. V gave up 2 bases and J gave up 11 bases; unmatched junction bases: 11. Germline CDR1 reads GTSNPN; CDR2 reads SVGIG (reference sequence). The CDR3 totals 13 residues. CDR3 nucleotides: TGTGCCTGGAGTATATCCCCCCCAGGGGGGGCTTTCTTT. It specifies CAWSISPPGGAFF.

This chain connects TRBV30 to TRBJ2-1; 9 nucleotides match TRBD2. Germline V gene sequence: CDR1 GTSNPN, CDR2 SVGIG (reference sequence). The CDR3 runs 15 residues. Germline trimming cut 2 bases from V and 3 bases from J; bases unmatched to any gene: 5. CDR3 loop: CAWSRLAGNYNEQFF. The DNA for the CDR3 is TGTGCCTGGAGTCGGCTAGCGGGGAACTACAATGAGCAGTTCTTC.

The rearrangement joins TRBV6-1 to TRBJ1-6; D not resolved. The ends were cut back, 0 bases at V and 7 bases at J, with 10 bases in the middle. Looked up from germline, CDR1 is MNHNS and CDR2 is SASEGT. The CDR3 loop spans 15 amino acids. The CDR3 sequence is CASSEASGNNSPLHF. CDR3 DNA sequence: TGTGCCAGCAGTGAAGCATCGGGTAACAATTCACCCCTCCACTTT.